The 27 T cell receptor beta chains below all came from one sample that was sequenced in a study of shared clonotypes between healthy human individuals. Repertoires were generated with immunoSEQ multiplex PCR, while TCRdb's copy carries only in-frame clones and drops some. This sample has about 110,000 clones, with around two thirds found just once. The sample was memory CD8+ T cells sorted from blood. Subset of the sample: CD45RO+ cells pooled with CCR7-negative TemRA cells. The receptors here all came from a woman aged 30 to 39 in good health.

This chain joins TRBV7-7 and TRBJ2-5; D is perhaps TRBD1 or TRBD2 (5 bases each). The CDR3 loop spans 15 amino acids. CDR1 and CDR2 (germline): SSHAT, FNYEAQ (reference sequence). V lost 5 bases to trimming and J lost 2 bases, with 15 bases between them. The DNA of the CDR3 is TGTGCCAGCAGCCGACGGGACCTGGGGCAAGAGACCCAGTACTTC. Amino acids: CASSRRDLGQETQYF.

The rearrangement links TRBV6-5 to TRBJ2-5; 7 positions match TRBD2. With V trimmed by 6 bases and J by 4 bases, 5 bases remained unmatched. CDR3 length equals 13 residues. The V gene's germline CDR1 is MNHEY and CDR2 SVGAGI. CDR3 loop: CASRGGKGETQYF. The CDR3 bases are TGTGCCAGCAGGGGGGGGAAAGGAGAGACCCAGTACTTC.

Regarding this clone: Other DNA variants within this sample encode the same CDR3. The rearrangement links TRBV9 to TRBJ2-3; perhaps D is TRBD1 or TRBD2 (6 bases each). The CDR3 runs to 14 residues. The ends were cut back, 4 bases at V and 3 bases at J, with 12 bases in the middle. CDR1 and CDR2 from the germline V gene are SGDLS and YYNGEE. The CDR3: CASSLGGGTDTQYF. The DNA of the CDR3 is TGTGCCAGCAGCTTAGGGGGAGGTACAGATACGCAGTATTTT.

V usage is TRBV4-2 and J usage is TRBJ1-2; 7 bases agree with TRBD1. The CDR3 runs 16 residues. V gave up 0 bases and J gave up 5 bases; unmatched junction bases: 9. The germline gives CDR1 LGHNA, CDR2 YNFKEQ. CDR3 coding DNA: TGTGCCAGCAGCCAAGAGTACAGGGGTAAGATGTATGGCTACACCTTC. Protein: CASSQEYRGKMYGYTF.

The chain uses TRBV4-2 and TRBJ2-7; 7 bases line up with TRBD2. This CDR3 spans 16 amino acids. The germline gives CDR1 LGHNA, CDR2 YNFKEQ. V lost 0 bases, J lost 1 base, and 6 bases stayed unmatched. CDR3 residues: CASSQDPGGGSYEQYF. The CDR3 DNA sequence: TGTGCCAGCAGCCAAGATCCGGGGGGAGGGTCCTACGAGCAGTACTTC.

The CDR3 region is CASSGPYNEQFF. The CDR3 nucleotides are TGTGCCAGCAGTGGGCCTTACAATGAGCAGTTCTTC. V usage is TRBV2 and J usage is TRBJ2-1, with D uncertain. Per germline, CDR1 SNHLY and CDR2 FYNNEI. V was clipped by 4 bases and J by 4 bases, with 5 bases between them. CDR3 length: 12 residues.

Comment on this clone: Only one base separates this from a far larger clonotype, so it likely reflects a read error. The chain joins TRBV10-3 to TRBJ2-7; 7 bases are a match to TRBD2. Germline V gives CDR1 ENHRY, CDR2 SYGVKD. This CDR3 has 13 amino acids. Trimming at V came to 8 bases and at J to 2 bases, leaving 6 bases not matched to a gene. The CDR3 reads CAILGGGAYEQYF. Here the CDR3 DNA reads TGTGCCATCCTAGGCGGGGGAGCCTACGAGCAGTACTTC.

The chain carries TRBV28 and TRBJ2-3; perhaps TRBD2 as D (5 bases). CDR1 is MDHEN and CDR2 is SYDVKM in the germline V gene. CDR3 length: 14 amino acids. V dropped 2 bases and J dropped 2 bases, with 8 bases sitting between them. The CDR3 region is CASSLAGFTDTQYF. The CDR3 bases are TGTGCCAGCAGTTTAGCGGGTTTCACAGATACGCAGTATTTT. Using reference TRBV28 and TRBJ2-3 for the parts outside the CDR3, the full variable domain is DVKVTQSSRYLVKRTGEKVFLECVQDMDHENMFWYRQDPGLGLRLIYFSYDVKMKEKGDIPEGYSVSREKKERFSLILESASTNQTSMYLCASSLAGFTDTQYFGPGTRLTVL.

Many counts were recorded for this clone. The rearrangement uses TRBV15 and TRBJ2-3; 7 nucleotides line up with TRBD2. V was clipped by 8 bases and J by 0 bases; unmatched bases: 8. The germline V gene has CDR1 LNHNV and CDR2 YYDKDF (reference sequence). The CDR3 has 15 amino acids. Here the CDR3 DNA reads TGTGCCACCGCCTTTGGAGCGGGGAGCACAGATACGCAGTATTTT. This encodes CATAFGAGSTDTQYF.

The rearrangement joins TRBV27 to TRBJ2-2; a possible D gene is TRBD2 (6 bases). The CDR3 has 15 residues. Germline CDR1 is MNHEY and CDR2 is SMNVEV (reference sequence). Trimming took off 7 bases at V and 1 base at J, with 13 bases between the two ends. CDR3 nucleotide sequence: TGTGCCAGCAAAACCAGCGGGCGGAACACCGGGGAGCTGTTTTTT. It translates to CASKTSGRNTGELFF.

The chain has TRBV11-2 and TRBJ2-7; D is uncertain. The CDR3 sequence is 15 residues long. Germline CDR1 is SGHAT and CDR2 is FQNNGV. The V end was cut by 0 bases, the J end by 2 bases, with 11 bases between. CDR3 nucleotide sequence: TGTGCCAGCAGCTTAGATCGAATTGGGCCCTACGAGCAGTACTTC. Its protein is CASSLDRIGPYEQYF. Drawing the rest from reference TRBV11-2 and TRBJ2-7, the complete variable domain is EAGVAQSPRYKIIEKRQSVAFWCNPISGHATLYWYQQILGQGPKLLIQFQNNGVVDDSQLPKDRFSAERLKGVDSTLKIQPAKLEDSAVYLCASSLDRIGPYEQYFGPGTRLTVT.

This clone was recorded a few times. The chain couples TRBV4-1 to TRBJ2-1; 8 nucleotides match TRBD2. J was trimmed by 4 bases and V by 4 bases; bases with no gene match: 9. The CDR3 is made up of 16 amino acids. Germline V gene sequence: CDR1 MGHRA, CDR2 YSYEKL. The CDR3 bases are TGCGCCAGCAGCCCCAGGGTACCGGGAGGGTACAATGAGCAGTTCTTC. Translating it yields CASSPRVPGGYNEQFF.

V is TRBV7-9 and J is TRBJ2-7, with D perhaps being TRBD1 or TRBD2 (5 bases each). The CDR3 is 13 amino acids. V was shortened by 2 bases and J by 5 bases, with 10 bases between the two germline ends. Per the germline V gene, CDR1 is SEHNR and CDR2 is FQNEAQ (reference sequence). As DNA, the CDR3 is TGTGCCAGCAGCTTAATGCTGGGACACGAGCAGTACTTC. Translating gives CASSLMLGHEQYF.

The V call is TRBV7-9, the J call TRBJ2-3; tentative D call: TRBD2 (6 bases). Trimming removed 5 bases at V and 0 bases at J, with 12 bases between. The CDR3 totals 15 residues. CDR1 and CDR2 from the germline V gene are SEHNR and FQNEAQ (reference sequence). CDR3 loop: CASSTPGTSTDTQYF. CDR3 nucleotides: TGTGCCAGCAGCACCCCAGGGACTAGCACAGATACGCAGTATTTT.

This chain connects TRBV7-9 to TRBJ2-3, with TRBD2 identical over 10 bases. There are 16 residues in the CDR3. V lost 5 bases, J lost 6 bases, and 11 bases stayed unmatched. Germline V CDR1 and CDR2: SEHNR, FQNEAQ (reference sequence). The CDR3 protein is CASSHSGGSGRDTQYF. CDR3 coding DNA: TGTGCCAGCAGCCATAGCGGCGGTAGCGGGAGGGATACGCAGTATTTT. The full variable domain, in which reference TRBV7-9 and TRBJ2-3 provide the parts outside the CDR3, is DTGVSQNPRHKITKRGQNVTFRCDPISEHNRLYWYRQTLGQGPEFLTYFQNEAQLEKSRLLSDRFSAERPKGSFSTLEIQRTEQGDSAMYLCASSHSGGSGRDTQYFGPGTRLTVL.

The chain combines TRBV7-6 with TRBJ2-5, with 7 nucleotides matching TRBD2. The germline CDR1 and CDR2 sequences are SGHVS and FNYEAQ. The CDR3 is 15 amino acids. Germline trimming cut 0 bases from V and 5 bases from J; bases unmatched to any gene: 6. The CDR3 DNA is TGTGCCAGCAGCTTAGCGGGAGGGCCGGGGGAGACCCAGTACTTC. Its translation: CASSLAGGPGETQYF.

The rearrangement links TRBV27 to TRBJ2-1, with 10 bases fitting TRBD2. This CDR3 has 14 amino acids. V dropped 6 bases and J dropped 10; count of bases not matched to a gene: 9. The germline gives CDR1 MNHEY, CDR2 SMNVEV (reference sequence). This chain's CDR3 is CASRLAGSMGEQFF. The CDR3 region has the DNA TGTGCCAGCAGACTAGCGGGGTCCATGGGGGAGCAGTTCTTC.

This sequence joins TRBV6-4 and TRBJ2-1; possibly TRBD1 for D (6 bases). CDR3 length: 15 amino acids. V lost 7 bases, J lost 0 bases, and 13 bases lay in between. Germline V gene data show CDR1 as MRHNA and CDR2 as SNTAGT. The CDR3 loop reads CASTPDSNSYNEQFF. Here the CDR3 DNA reads TGTGCCAGCACTCCGGACAGCAACTCCTACAATGAGCAGTTCTTC.

The rearrangement joins TRBV4-2 to TRBJ1-2; weak D call: TRBD1 (5 bases). Germline-derived CDR1 and CDR2 are LGHNA and YNFKEQ. CDR3 length: 13 residues. The V and J ends lost 6 bases and 7 bases respectively, with 15 bases between them. CDR3 in DNA: TGTGCCAGCAGTGAAATCGGGGGGGGTGGCTACACCTTC. Protein product: CASSEIGGGGYTF.

The chain is built from TRBV7-3 and TRBJ2-1; maybe TRBD2 (6 bases). V gave up 0 bases and J gave up 3 bases, with 12 bases separating them. The CDR3 is 16 residues long. The germline CDR1 and CDR2 sequences are SGHTA and FQGTGA. DNA of the CDR3: TGTGCCAGCAGCTTAACCGCCGCTAGCGACTACAATGAGCAGTTCTTC. This encodes CASSLTAASDYNEQFF.

The V and J genes are TRBV27 and TRBJ2-5, with D possibly being TRBD2 (5 bases). The V and J ends lost 6 bases and 5 bases respectively, with 13 bases between them. This CDR3 is 13 amino acids long. Germline assignment: CDR1 MNHEY and CDR2 SMNVEV (reference sequence). As DNA, the CDR3 is TGTGCCAGCAGCGGGCTCTCGGGGGAGACCCAGTACTTC. Protein product: CASSGLSGETQYF.

A note on this clone: Other DNA sequences in this sample translate to the same CDR3. This CDR3 reads CASSLAGVETQYF. CDR3 bases: TGTGCCAGCAGCTTAGCCGGGGTGGAGACCCAGTACTTC. V and J are TRBV11-3 and TRBJ2-5, with TRBD2 as a possible D gene (5 bases). Germline V CDR1 and CDR2: SGHNT, YENEEA. V was cut by 1 base and J by 5 bases, with 8 bases left in between. This CDR3 comprises 13 residues.

The V call is TRBV9, the J call TRBJ2-7; no reliable D call. CDR1 and CDR2 from the germline V gene are SGDLS and YYNGEE. This CDR3 region has 15 residues. Trimming left V 1 base short and J 2 bases short, with 13 bases between. This CDR3 is CASSVYGGETYEQYF. As DNA, the CDR3 is TGTGCCAGCAGCGTATATGGCGGCGAAACCTACGAGCAGTACTTC.

The V and J genes are TRBV11-2 and TRBJ1-4, with D uncertain. The germline CDR1 and CDR2 sequences are SGHAT and FQNNGV. The length of the CDR3 is 16 residues. The V and J ends lost 2 bases and 0 bases respectively, with 10 bases between them. CDR3 DNA: TGTGCCAGCAGCTTAAATAGGGCCCCAACTAATGAAAAACTGTTTTTT. It encodes CASSLNRAPTNEKLFF. The whole variable domain, filled in from reference TRBV11-2 and TRBJ1-4, reads EAGVAQSPRYKIIEKRQSVAFWCNPISGHATLYWYQQILGQGPKLLIQFQNNGVVDDSQLPKDRFSAERLKGVDSTLKIQPAKLEDSAVYLCASSLNRAPTNEKLFFGSGTQLSVL.

V gene TRBV10-3 combines with J gene TRBJ1-3; D not resolved. V was shortened by 0 bases and J by 7 bases, with 16 bases between the two germline ends. Germline assignment: CDR1 ENHRY and CDR2 SYGVKD. This CDR3 is built from 16 residues. The CDR3 DNA reads TGTGCCATCAGTGAGTCGACCTTCTCTCGTGGGAACACCATATATTTT. Protein sequence: CAISESTFSRGNTIYF.

V gene TRBV25-1 combines with J gene TRBJ2-5; TRBD2 matches at 11 bases. The junction had 9 bases not matched to a gene; V was cut back by 5 bases and J by 4 bases. Germline CDR1 MGHDK, CDR2 SYGVNS. The CDR3 covers 16 residues. The DNA of the CDR3 is TGTGCCAGCAGTACCGCACTAGCGGGAGTGGGAGAGACCCAGTACTTC. Protein product: CASSTALAGVGETQYF.

In this sample, this clone turned up once. This chain connects TRBV4-1 to TRBJ2-1, with TRBD2 matching over 10 bases. There are 15 residues in the CDR3. From germline, CDR1 is MGHRA and CDR2 YSYEKL. Germline trimming cut 1 base from V and 10 bases from J; bases unmatched to any gene: 7. CDR3 loop: CASSQGLAGAREQFF. The CDR3 nucleotides read TGCGCCAGCAGCCAAGGGCTAGCGGGAGCGAGGGAGCAGTTCTTC.